Listed below are T cell receptor beta chains from one sample, sequenced in a study of T cells in tuberculosis. The protocol was immunoSEQ multiplex PCR, while the TCRdb copy is restricted to in-frame clones and leaves out a portion. The table lists about 36,000 clones, roughly 92% of them singletons, with roughly 6.4% in the top ten. Sequencing input: PBMCs. The receptors were gathered from a donor between 10 and 35 years old with latent tuberculosis or without tuberculosis infection. The CDR3 runs from the conserved cysteine through the conserved F or W. Fields, in order: J gene, V gene, CDR3 protein.

TRBJ1-1	TRBV4-1	CASSPNTENGEAFF
TRBJ1-4	TRBV6-6	CASSPTGEDEKLFF
TRBJ2-1	TRBV6-1	CASREGQGYNEQFF
TRBJ2-1	TRBV19	CASSPAGSLYNEQFF
TRBJ1-6	TRBV11-2	CASTRGGYNSPLHF
TRBJ1-6	TRBV7-2	CASSLGQANYNSPLHF
TRBJ2-1	TRBV6-1	CASSTGTGMYEQFF
TRBJ1-1	TRBV11-2	CASSLYEGRGRNTEAFF
TRBJ2-3	TRBV4-2	CASSPQPRGGGSTDTQYF
TRBJ1-2	TRBV19	CATRDRGGTTYGYTF
TRBJ2-7	TRBV5-1	CASSARTGAGREQYF
TRBJ1-3	TRBV4-1	CASSQTGCCSGNTIYF
TRBJ1-5	TRBV19	CASSISLGGQPQHF
TRBJ2-3	TRBV5-1	CASSLGSVSTDTQYF
TRBJ2-7	TRBV6-1	CASTGAYEQYF
TRBJ2-1	TRBV6-4	CASSDSETRANEQFF
TRBJ2-1	TRBV5-6	CASSRHGQGTYNEQFF
TRBJ1-1	TRBV4-1	CASSLNRGHTEAFF
TRBJ2-2	TRBV15	CATSSRPLSGELFF
TRBJ1-6	TRBV5-1	CASSNGIGDSPLHF
TRBJ1-1	TRBV5-4	CASSPRDFPNTEAFF
TRBJ2-2	TRBV9	CASSVNPGNTGELFF
TRBJ1-1	TRBV5-1	CASSPTANTEAFF
TRBJ1-2	TRBV20-1	CSARVQGGYTF
TRBJ1-3	TRBV30	CAWTRTGGHGNTIYF
TRBJ2-7	TRBV4-3	CASSQDQARGKYEQYF
TRBJ1-2	TRBV6-6	CASSYSKEDRGYGYTF
TRBJ1-3	TRBV4-3	CASSQDRGQGGNTIYF
TRBJ2-3	TRBV2	CAPRGGSGSTDTQYF
TRBJ2-7	TRBV6-5	CASSYWTGSTYEQYF
TRBJ1-2	TRBV14	CASSQPGTGIYGYTF
TRBJ2-7	TRBV27	CASSLGSIYYYEQYF
TRBJ2-3	TRBV9	CASSVEAGSDTQYF
TRBJ2-3	TRBV5-6	CASSRGTGDTDTQYF
TRBJ2-2	TRBV9	CASSVAAGGNTGELFF
TRBJ1-2	TRBV7-3	CASSPVGQAAGYGYTF
TRBJ2-3	TRBV27	CASTSLGGSTDTQYF
TRBJ1-2	TRBV13	CASSLGQGNYGYTF
TRBJ2-2	TRBV29-1	CSVGGQGAGELFF
TRBJ2-6	TRBV9	CASSAGTSFSSGANVLTF
TRBJ2-7	TRBV5-1	CASSATGTSGSEQYF
TRBJ1-2	TRBV9	CASRQTGGNYGYTF
TRBJ2-3	TRBV9	CASSVGRTRQVSDTQYF